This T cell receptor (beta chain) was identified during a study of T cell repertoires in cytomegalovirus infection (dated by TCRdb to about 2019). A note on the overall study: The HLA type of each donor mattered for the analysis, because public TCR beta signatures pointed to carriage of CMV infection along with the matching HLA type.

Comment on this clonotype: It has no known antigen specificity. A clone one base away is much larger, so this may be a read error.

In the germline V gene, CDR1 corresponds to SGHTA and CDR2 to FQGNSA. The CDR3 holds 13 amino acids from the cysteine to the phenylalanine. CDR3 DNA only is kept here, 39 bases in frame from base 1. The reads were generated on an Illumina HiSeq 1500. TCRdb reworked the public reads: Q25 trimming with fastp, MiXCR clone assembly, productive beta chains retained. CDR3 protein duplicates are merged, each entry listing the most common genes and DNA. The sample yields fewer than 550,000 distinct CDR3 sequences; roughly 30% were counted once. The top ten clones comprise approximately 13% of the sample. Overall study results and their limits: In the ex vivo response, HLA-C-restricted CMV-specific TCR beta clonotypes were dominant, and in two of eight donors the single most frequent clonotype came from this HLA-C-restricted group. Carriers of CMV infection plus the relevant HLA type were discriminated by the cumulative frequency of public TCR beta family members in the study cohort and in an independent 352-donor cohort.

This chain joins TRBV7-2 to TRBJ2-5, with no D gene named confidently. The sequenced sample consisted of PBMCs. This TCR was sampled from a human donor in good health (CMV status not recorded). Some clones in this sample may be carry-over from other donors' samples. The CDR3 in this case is CVSSYRTQETQYF. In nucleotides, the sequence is TGTGTCAGCAGCTACCGGACGCAAGAGACCCAGTACTTC. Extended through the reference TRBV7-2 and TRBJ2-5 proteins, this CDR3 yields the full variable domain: GAGVSQSPSNKVTEKGKDVELRCDPISGHTALYWYRQSLGQGLEFLIYFQGNSAPDKSGLPSDRFSAERTGGSVSTLTIQRTQQEDSAVYLCVSSYRTQETQYFGPGTRLLVL.